The 5 T cell receptor beta chains below were found in one sample sequenced in a study of blood T cell repertoires in COVID-19. Clones were read by immunoSEQ multiplex PCR, and TCRdb kept only the in-frame ones, dropping some. This sample yields some 47,000 clones, of which around 88% are seen a single time; roughly 2.1% belongs to the top ten. The sequenced material came from peripheral blood. The receptor source for this set is a woman aged 55-69 years with acute or convalescent COVID-19.

The chain couples TRBV4-2 to TRBJ1-6, with TRBD1 as a possible D gene (6 bases). V lost 0 bases and J lost 5, with 11 bases in between. There are 16 residues in the CDR3. Germline CDR1 and CDR2: LGHNA and YNFKEQ. CDR3 nucleotide sequence: TGTGCCAGCAGCCAAGATCGCAACAGGGATAATTCACCCCTCCACTTT. Amino acid sequence: CASSQDRNRDNSPLHF.

The V gene is TRBV3-1 (or the pseudogene TRBV3-2), the J gene TRBJ1-6; TRBD1 is a possible D gene (5 bases). In germline, CDR1 is LGHDT, CDR2 YNNKEL (reference sequence). This CDR3 region has 15 residues. V shed 4 bases and J shed 0 bases, with 7 bases lying between them. CDR3 sequence: CASSLGGSYNSPLHF. In DNA, the CDR3 is TGTGCCAGCAGCCTGGGGGGCTCCTATAATTCACCCCTCCACTTT.

This clone was seen only once. This chain joins TRBV19 and TRBJ2-3; 12 bases map to TRBD2. With V trimmed by 0 bases and J by 11 bases, 12 bases remained unmatched. The CDR3 spans 17 residues. CDR1 is LNHDA and CDR2 is SQIVND in the germline V gene (reference sequence). This CDR3 reads CASSIDLGTSGPGEQYF. CDR3 coding DNA: TGTGCCAGTAGTATAGATCTGGGGACTAGCGGGCCTGGGGAGCAGTATTTT.

This clone was found once. The chain recombines TRBV5-1 with TRBJ2-1; TRBD1 might be the D (6 bases). Trimming removed 0 bases at V and 6 bases at J, with 10 bases between. Germline V gene lookup returns CDR1 SGHRS and CDR2 YFSETQ. The CDR3 spans 14 residues. The CDR3 sequence: CASSLEQGRNEQFF. DNA of the CDR3: TGCGCCAGCAGCTTGGAACAGGGTCGCAATGAGCAGTTCTTC.

V gene TRBV5-1 combines with J gene TRBJ2-7, with 9 nucleotides matching TRBD1. From germline, CDR1 is SGHRS and CDR2 YFSETQ. V gave up 3 bases and J gave up 2 bases; unmatched junction bases: 3. The CDR3 runs 14 residues. CDR3 bases: TGCGCCAGCAGCTGGGGACAGGGCCCCTACGAGCAGTACTTC. It yields the protein CASSWGQGPYEQYF.